The text below deals with one TCR beta chain. This sample stems from a study of blood T cell repertoires in COVID-19. Clones were sequenced by immunoSEQ multiplex PCR, and TCRdb holds only the in-frame ones, with some missing. The table records approximately 200,000 clones, approximately 86% of them present only once. The cohort comprised adults aged roughly 18 to 95 years residing in under 25 US areas. A COVID-19 case had been met by exposed participants during the 2 weeks before study entry. This CDR3 is built from 12 residues. V was clipped by 10 bases and J by 8 bases; unmatched bases: 3. Per the germline V gene, CDR1 is SNHLY and CDR2 is FYNNEI.

The sequence came from a woman in her 30s who had been exposed to COVID-19. The chain couples TRBV2 to TRBJ1-6, with 9 bases aligning to TRBD1. Sequencing input: PBMCs or T cells enriched from blood (not recorded which). The CDR3 spells CATQGADSPLHF. CDR3 DNA sequence: TGTGCCACACAGGGGGCGGATTCACCCCTCCACTTT.